These 32 T cell receptor beta chains were sequenced from one sample in a study of OX40 agonist ivuxolimab in advanced cancers. The method was immunoSEQ multiplex PCR; TCRdb's version includes in-frame clones alone and lacks a portion of them. This table has roughly 92,000 clones, 90% appearing once. The sequencing here drew on CD4+ or CD8+ T cells sorted from blood, taken in a trial of the OX40 agonist ivuxolimab. Receptors originate from an adult with an advanced solid tumor such as melanoma, head and neck, liver or kidney cancer.

The chain carries TRBV11-3 and TRBJ1-1, with D unclear. V gave up 1 base and J gave up 1 base, with 7 bases separating them. The CDR3 totals 14 residues. Germline-derived CDR1 and CDR2 are SGHNT and YENEEA. The CDR3 DNA reads as TGTGCCAGCAGCTTAGCCGGATCGAACACTGAAGCTTTCTTT. This translates into CASSLAGSNTEAFF.

This clone has just one count. V usage is TRBV5-1 and J usage is TRBJ2-3; D is undetermined. The CDR3 covers 11 residues. Germline V gene lookup returns CDR1 SGHRS and CDR2 YFSETQ. V lost 6 bases and J 4 bases, leaving 6 bases between the germline ends. The CDR3 is CASTSADTQYF. CDR3 coding DNA: TGCGCCAGCACTTCGGCAGATACGCAGTATTTT.

This chain connects TRBV11-2 to TRBJ1-3, with unresolved D. The CDR3 runs 13 residues. Germline CDR1 SGHAT, CDR2 FQNNGV. Trimming shortened V by 0 bases and J by 2 bases, and 2 bases separated the two germline ends. In DNA form, the CDR3 reads TGTGCCAGCAGCTTAGACCCTGGAAACACCATATATTTT. Protein: CASSLDPGNTIYF.

The genes are TRBV5-1 and TRBJ2-3; 8 bases line up with TRBD1. The CDR3 runs 14 residues. J gave up 4 bases and V 0 bases, and 1 base lay outside the gene matches. CDR1 is SGHRS and CDR2 is YFSETQ in the germline V gene. The CDR3 DNA follows: TGCGCCAGCAGCTTGGCAGGGGGCGCAGATACGCAGTATTTT. Translating it yields CASSLAGGADTQYF.

V gene TRBV5-6 combines with J gene TRBJ2-3; 7 nucleotides match TRBD1. V shed 4 bases, J shed 7 bases, and the junction held 6 bases outside the gene matches. CDR1 is SGHDT, CDR2 YYEEEE, per germline. The length of the CDR3 is 13 residues. The CDR3 reads CASSGDRAYTQYF. The DNA for the CDR3 is TGTGCCAGCAGCGGTGACAGGGCGTATACGCAGTATTTT.

The rearrangement joins TRBV5-5 to TRBJ1-5, with D tentatively TRBD1 (6 bases). CDR3 length: 15 residues. Germline V gene data show CDR1 as SGHKS and CDR2 as YYEKEE (reference sequence). Between the trimmed V and J ends, which lost 1 base and 7 bases, there was a span of 15 bases. CDR3 residues: CASSLSLTGRQPQHF. CDR3 nucleotides: TGTGCCAGCAGCTTGTCCCTGACAGGAAGACAGCCCCAGCATTTT.

The CDR3 is CASSKTSGGPNEQFF. CDR3 nucleotide sequence: TGTGCCAGTAGTAAGACTAGCGGGGGTCCCAATGAGCAGTTCTTC. The J gene is TRBJ2-1, the V gene TRBV19, with 12 nucleotides matching TRBD2. The CDR3 is 15 amino acids. Trimming cost V 4 bases and J 6 bases; bases outside gene matches: 4. Germline lookup yields CDR1 LNHDA and CDR2 SQIVND (reference sequence).

This chain connects TRBV7-2 to TRBJ2-3; D remains ambiguous. Deletions cut 5 bases from V and 4 bases from J, with 10 bases between. The germline V gene encodes CDR1 SGHTA and CDR2 FQGNSA. This CDR3 is 13 amino acids long. Here the CDR3 reads CASSLPGSDTQYF. In DNA form, the CDR3 reads TGTGCCAGCAGCCTCCCCGGGTCAGATACGCAGTATTTT.

This rearrangement joins TRBV19 to TRBJ1-6, with D possibly being TRBD1 (6 bases). This CDR3 is built from 15 residues. Germline V gene data show CDR1 as LNHDA and CDR2 as SQIVND (reference sequence). V was shortened by 5 bases and J by 9 bases, with 17 bases between the two germline ends. The DNA of the CDR3 is TGTGCCAGTAGTCCCCTGACAGGAACCGGTTCACCCCTCCACTTT. Amino acids: CASSPLTGTGSPLHF.

The V gene is TRBV18, the J gene TRBJ1-6, with 7 bases matching TRBD1. The CDR3 runs to 17 residues. Germline assignment: CDR1 KGHSH and CDR2 LQKENI. Trimming removed 2 bases from V and 4 bases from J; junction bases left unmatched: 8. CDR3 DNA sequence: TGTGCCAGCTCACCAGCTGTTCAGGGGGGGTATAATTCACCCCTCCACTTT. As protein: CASSPAVQGGYNSPLHF.

The V and J genes are TRBV2 and TRBJ2-5; D remains ambiguous. V was trimmed by 7 bases and J by 2 bases, leaving 5 bases between them. The CDR3 consists of 11 residues. The germline V gene has CDR1 SNHLY and CDR2 FYNNEI. Here the CDR3 reads CASNLQETQYF. In nucleotides, the CDR3 is TGTGCCAGCAACTTGCAAGAGACCCAGTACTTC. Supplemented by reference TRBV2 and TRBJ2-5, the full variable domain reads EPEVTQTPSHQVTQMGQEVILRCVPISNHLYFYWYRQILGQKVEFLVSFYNNEISEKSEIFDDQFSVERPDGSNFTLKIRSTKLEDSAMYFCASNLQETQYFGPGTRLLVL.

V usage is TRBV7-9 and J usage is TRBJ2-1; D is uncertain. The V gene's germline CDR1 is SEHNR and CDR2 FQNEAQ (reference sequence). The CDR3 is made up of 13 amino acids. V was trimmed by 3 bases and J by 14 bases, leaving 17 bases between them. In nucleotides, the CDR3 is TGTGCCAGCAGCTTCGAAGCTGTGGGTATGGAGTTCTTC. Its translation: CASSFEAVGMEFF.

The chain has TRBV7-9 and TRBJ2-3; D might be TRBD2 (5 bases). The CDR3 has 15 amino acids. Germline values: CDR1 SEHNR, CDR2 FQNEAQ (reference sequence). The V end lost 5 bases, the J end lost 2 bases, and 14 bases lay between the germline ends. DNA of the CDR3: TGTGCCAGCAGCGCACTAGTTTCCAACACAGATACGCAGTATTTT. Translation: CASSALVSNTDTQYF.

J is TRBJ1-1 and V is TRBV14; a possible D gene is TRBD1 (6 bases). From germline, CDR1 is SGHDN and CDR2 FVKESK. V was cut by 1 base and J by 5 bases, with 14 bases left in between. This CDR3 is built from 15 residues. CDR3: CASSQGQGFWTEAFF. The CDR3 DNA reads as TGTGCCAGCAGCCAAGGCCAGGGGTTTTGGACTGAAGCTTTCTTT.

V usage is TRBV29-1 and J usage is TRBJ2-5, with D uncertain. The CDR3 length is 13 residues. Looked up from germline, CDR1 is SQVTM and CDR2 is ANQGSEA. V lost 6 bases and J 6 bases, leaving 17 bases between the germline ends. Written as DNA, the CDR3 is TGCAGCGTGTCGGACGCCGGCCCACAGACCCAGTACTTC. This translates into CSVSDAGPQTQYF.

This chain joins TRBV29-1 and TRBJ1-5; D remains ambiguous. CDR3 length: 12 residues. The V gene's germline CDR1 is SQVTM and CDR2 ANQGSEA. The V end was cut by 6 bases, the J end by 2 bases, with 8 bases between. In DNA form, the CDR3 reads TGCAGCGTCTCGTGGGGCAATCAGCCCCAGCATTTT. The encoded protein is CSVSWGNQPQHF.

The V gene is TRBV14, the J gene TRBJ2-5; D call uncertain. The CDR3 runs to 16 residues. Germline CDR1 SGHDN, CDR2 FVKESK. Trimming took 0 bases from V and 4 from J, leaving 15 bases between them. In DNA, the CDR3 is TGTGCCAGCAGCCAAGATAGTTTCATTGGGCGAGAGACCCAGTACTTC. Translated: CASSQDSFIGRETQYF.

The gene calls are TRBV6-5 and TRBJ2-1, with D perhaps TRBD1 (6 bases). V was pared by 5 bases and J by 5 bases, with 10 bases between. Germline loops: CDR1 MNHEY, CDR2 SVGAGI. The CDR3 runs to 13 residues. CDR3 residues: CASSHRAHNEQFF. The CDR3 coding sequence is TGTGCCAGCAGTCACAGGGCCCACAATGAGCAGTTCTTC.

J is TRBJ2-6 and V is TRBV11-2, with TRBD1 identical over 7 bases. The CDR3 runs 15 residues. Trimming removed 3 bases from V and 3 bases from J; junction bases left unmatched: 2. Germline lookup yields CDR1 SGHAT and CDR2 FQNNGV. In DNA form, the CDR3 reads TGTGCCAGCAGCTTTGGGACAGATGGGGCCAACGTCCTGACTTTC. This encodes CASSFGTDGANVLTF.

This chain uses TRBV23-1 with TRBJ2-7, with 8 bases lining up with TRBD1. TRBV23-1 is filed as an ORF, its function uncertain. V lost 0 bases, J lost 4 bases, and 5 bases stayed unmatched. The CDR3 contains 15 residues. CDR3 nucleotide sequence: TGCGCCAGCAGTCAATCTAGGGGACAGGAGTACGAGCAGTACTTC. The encoded protein is CASSQSRGQEYEQYF.

This clone was seen only a few times. The rearrangement uses TRBV28 and TRBJ2-3, with 15 positions matching TRBD2. Trimming removed 8 bases from V and 3 bases from J; junction bases left unmatched: 12. Germline loops: CDR1 MDHEN, CDR2 SYDVKM. There are 18 residues in the CDR3. The DNA for the CDR3 is TGTGCCAGCCGGGGGGGTCCGGGACTAGCGGGAGGAACAGATACGCAGTATTTT. Its translation is CASRGGPGLAGGTDTQYF.

V usage is TRBV6-5 and J usage is TRBJ2-7; D might be TRBD1 (6 bases). The V gene's germline CDR1 is MNHEY and CDR2 SVGAGI. Trimming took 4 bases from V and 0 from J, leaving 10 bases between them. The CDR3 length is 14 residues. CDR3: CASSLATGSYEQYF. CDR3 DNA sequence: TGTGCCAGCAGTTTAGCGACAGGCTCCTACGAGCAGTACTTC.

This chain joins TRBV2 and TRBJ2-7; the D gene is possibly TRBD1 (6 bases). Trimming left V 4 bases short and J 0 bases short, with 13 bases between. The CDR3 runs 15 residues. From germline, CDR1 is SNHLY and CDR2 FYNNEI. The CDR3 loop is CASSVTGFSSYEQYF. The CDR3 DNA reads as TGTGCCAGCAGTGTGACAGGATTTAGCTCCTACGAGCAGTACTTC.

This clone was picked up one time. This rearrangement joins TRBV4-2 to TRBJ1-5, with TRBD1 matching over 8 bases. V shed 2 bases and J 4 bases; nucleotides not matched to a gene: 4. Germline-derived CDR1 and CDR2 are LGHNA and YNFKEQ. The CDR3 spans 15 residues. CDR3 sequence (DNA): TGTGCCAGCAGCCAAACGGACAGGGAGAATCAGCCCCAGCATTTT. Translated: CASSQTDRENQPQHF.

V gene TRBV5-6 combines with J gene TRBJ2-5; D is unclear. V was clipped by 1 base and J by 0 bases, with 7 bases between them. The CDR3 contains 14 residues. The germline V gene encodes CDR1 SGHDT and CDR2 YYEEEE. The CDR3 DNA follows: TGTGCCAGCAGCTTGTACCGCGACCAAGAGACCCAGTACTTC. Translating it yields CASSLYRDQETQYF.

The rearrangement uses TRBV11-3 and TRBJ2-3; 8 bases line up with TRBD1. The germline gives CDR1 SGHNT, CDR2 YENEEA. Trimming removed 6 bases from V and 5 bases from J; junction bases left unmatched: 10. The CDR3 contains 15 residues. CDR3 nucleotides: TGTGCCAGCAGTCTCCAGGGGGCCCTTCGAGATACGCAGTATTTT. It codes for CASSLQGALRDTQYF.

The genes are TRBV29-1 and TRBJ1-4, with 8 bases fitting TRBD1. Germline CDR1 is SQVTM and CDR2 is ANQGSEA. V trimming: 5 bases; J trimming: 7 bases; junction bases outside the gene matches: 9. This CDR3 contains 14 residues. CDR3 in DNA: TGCAGCGTTAGGACAGGGACTCTGGTTGAAAAACTGTTTTTT. Protein sequence: CSVRTGTLVEKLFF.

The chain is built from TRBV7-2 and TRBJ2-1; D may be TRBD1 (5 bases). The CDR3 is made up of 14 amino acids. The germline V gene encodes CDR1 SGHTA and CDR2 FQGNSA. V was pared by 2 bases and J by 5 bases, with 10 bases between. The DNA of the CDR3 is TGTGCCAGCAGCTTATCGGTAGGGGACAATGAGCAGTTCTTC. Its protein product is CASSLSVGDNEQFF.

The chain uses TRBV5-6 and TRBJ2-2; 12 bases align to TRBD1. The CDR3 spans 17 residues. CDR1 and CDR2 (germline): SGHDT, YYEEEE. V gave up 3 bases and J gave up 3 bases; unmatched junction bases: 6. The CDR3 loop is CASSSVGTGGYTGELFF. In nucleotides, the CDR3 is TGTGCCAGCAGCTCGGTAGGGACAGGGGGCTACACCGGGGAGCTGTTTTTT.

The J gene is TRBJ2-5, the V gene TRBV19; a possible D gene is TRBD1 (5 bases). Per the germline V gene, CDR1 is LNHDA and CDR2 is SQIVND (reference sequence). The CDR3 spans 12 residues. Trimming stripped 10 bases from V and 5 bases from J, with 14 bases between. CDR3 sequence: CATQDVGETQYF. CDR3 coding DNA: TGTGCCACACAGGATGTCGGGGAGACCCAGTACTTC.

The chain is built from TRBV7-9 and TRBJ2-3; D gene ambiguous. CDR1 and CDR2 from the germline V gene are SEHNR and FQNEAQ (reference sequence). Trimming cost V 5 bases and J 1 base, with 13 bases left between them. The CDR3 covers 15 residues. The CDR3: CASSPARAGTDTQYF. In DNA form, the CDR3 reads TGTGCCAGCAGCCCGGCTCGGGCCGGCACAGATACGCAGTATTTT.

Concerning this clone itself: At one end, the junction sequence differs from germline, possibly due to a read error. The gene calls are TRBV29-1 and TRBJ1-2; no definite D call. The germline CDR1 and CDR2 sequences are SQVTM and ANQGSEA. The CDR3 is 11 amino acids. The CDR3 region has the DNA TGCAGCGTTGCTACGGCCGCCCTTTACCGCTTC. This translates into CSVATAALYRF.